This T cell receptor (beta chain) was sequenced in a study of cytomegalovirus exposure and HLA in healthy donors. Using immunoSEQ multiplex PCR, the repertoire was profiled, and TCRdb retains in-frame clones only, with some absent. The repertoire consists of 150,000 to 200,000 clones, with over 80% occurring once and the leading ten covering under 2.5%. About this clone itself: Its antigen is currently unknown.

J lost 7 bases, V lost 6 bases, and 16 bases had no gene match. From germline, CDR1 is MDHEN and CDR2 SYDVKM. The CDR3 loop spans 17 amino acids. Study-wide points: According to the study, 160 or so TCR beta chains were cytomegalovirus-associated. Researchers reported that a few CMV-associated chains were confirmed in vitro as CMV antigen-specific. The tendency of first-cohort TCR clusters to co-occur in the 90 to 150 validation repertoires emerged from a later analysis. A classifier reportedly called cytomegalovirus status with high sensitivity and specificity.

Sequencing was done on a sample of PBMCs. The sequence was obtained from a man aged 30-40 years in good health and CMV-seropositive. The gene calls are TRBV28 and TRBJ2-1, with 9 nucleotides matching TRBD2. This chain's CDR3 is CASRPSQTSGFNNEQFF. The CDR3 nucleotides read TGTGCCAGCAGACCTTCTCAGACTAGCGGATTTAATAATGAGCAGTTCTTC.